This T cell receptor beta chain was sequenced during a study of blood T cells in healthy people across ages. With a J-beta primer mix and a sample-barcoded 5' primer, a second PCR ran about 7 to 12 cycles. A single record per CDR3 protein comes from TCRdb applying MiXCR to the 5' RACE reads. The sample has about 1.6 million distinct CDR3 sequences; around 35% are singletons. Study-wide findings and caveats: Roughly linearly, TCR beta diversity per million T cells fell as age increased.

The CDR3 totals 13 residues. Details on this clonotype: Antigen unknown.

This sequence originates from a woman aged 30 to 39 in good health. The V call is TRBV12-3 or TRBV12-4, the J call TRBJ2-7; possibly TRBD1 for D (5 bases). TRBJ2-5 explains the end of the DNA better; the J call may be wrong. Sequenced sample: blood. The CDR3 spells CASSFRQTETQYF. The CDR3 region has the DNA TGTGCCAGCAGTTTTCGACAGACAGAGACCCAGTACTTC.